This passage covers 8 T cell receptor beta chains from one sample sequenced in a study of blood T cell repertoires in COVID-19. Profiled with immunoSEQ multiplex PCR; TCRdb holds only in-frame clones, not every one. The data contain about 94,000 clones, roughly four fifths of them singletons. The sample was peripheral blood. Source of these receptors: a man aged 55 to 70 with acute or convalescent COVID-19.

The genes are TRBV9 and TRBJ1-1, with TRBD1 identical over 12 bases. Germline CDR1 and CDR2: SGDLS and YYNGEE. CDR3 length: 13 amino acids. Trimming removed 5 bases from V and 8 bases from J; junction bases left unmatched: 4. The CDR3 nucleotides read TGTGCCAGCAGGATGGGACAGGGGGCGGAAGCTTTCTTT. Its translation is CASRMGQGAEAFF.

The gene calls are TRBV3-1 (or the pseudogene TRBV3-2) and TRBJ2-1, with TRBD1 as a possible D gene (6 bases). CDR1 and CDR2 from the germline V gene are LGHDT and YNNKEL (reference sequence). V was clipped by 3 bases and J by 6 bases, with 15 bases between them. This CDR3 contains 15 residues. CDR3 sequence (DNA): TGTGCCAGCAGCCAGGGGCCTCAGGGGAGCAATGAGCAGTTCTTC. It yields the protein CASSQGPQGSNEQFF.

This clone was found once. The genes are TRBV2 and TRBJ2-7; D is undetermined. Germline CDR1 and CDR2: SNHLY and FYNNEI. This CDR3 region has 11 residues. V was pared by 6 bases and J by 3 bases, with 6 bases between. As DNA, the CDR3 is TGTGCCAGCAGATTGAGCTACGAGCAGTACTTC. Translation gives CASRLSYEQYF.

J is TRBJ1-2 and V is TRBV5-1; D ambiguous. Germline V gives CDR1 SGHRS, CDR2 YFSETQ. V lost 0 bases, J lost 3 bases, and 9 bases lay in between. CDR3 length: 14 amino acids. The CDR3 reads CASSLVESHYGYTF. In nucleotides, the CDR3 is TGCGCCAGCAGCTTGGTCGAAAGCCACTATGGCTACACCTTC.

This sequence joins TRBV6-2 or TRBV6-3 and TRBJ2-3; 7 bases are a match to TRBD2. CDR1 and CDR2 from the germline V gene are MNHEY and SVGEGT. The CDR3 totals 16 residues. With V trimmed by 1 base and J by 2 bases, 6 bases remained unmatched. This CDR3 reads CASSYLAGGFTDTQYF. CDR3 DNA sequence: TGTGCCAGCAGTTACTTAGCGGGCGGGTTCACAGATACGCAGTATTTT.

The CDR3 is CASSRSPQGQGYGYTF. In nucleotides, the CDR3 is TGCGCCAGCAGCCGGTCGCCACAGGGGCAGGGCTATGGCTACACCTTC. This sequence joins TRBV5-1 and TRBJ1-2; 7 positions match TRBD1. The germline CDR1 and CDR2 sequences are SGHRS and YFSETQ. The CDR3 runs 16 residues. V shed 4 bases, J shed 4 bases, and the junction held 13 bases outside the gene matches.

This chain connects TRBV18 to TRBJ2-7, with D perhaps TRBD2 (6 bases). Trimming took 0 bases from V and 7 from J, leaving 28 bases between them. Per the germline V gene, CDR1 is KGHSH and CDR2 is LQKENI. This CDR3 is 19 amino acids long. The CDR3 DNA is TGTGCCAGCTCACCACCGGGAGGCCGGAGCCCCCTCGGGATTTTAGAGCAGTACTTC. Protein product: CASSPPGGRSPLGILEQYF. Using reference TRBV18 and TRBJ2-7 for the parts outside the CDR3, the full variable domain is NAGVMQNPRHLVRRRGQEARLRCSPMKGHSHVYWYRQLPEEGLKFMVYLQKENIIDESGMPKERFSAEFPKEGPSILRIQQVVRGDSAAYFCASSPPGGRSPLGILEQYFGPGTRLTVT.

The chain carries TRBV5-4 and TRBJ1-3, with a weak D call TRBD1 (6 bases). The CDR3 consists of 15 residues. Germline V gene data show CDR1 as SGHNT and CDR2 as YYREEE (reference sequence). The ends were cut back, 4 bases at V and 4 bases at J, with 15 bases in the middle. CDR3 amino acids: CASSPGGPGGNTIYF. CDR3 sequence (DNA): TGTGCCAGCAGCCCGGGGGGGCCAGGAGGAAACACCATATATTTT.